This TCR beta chain is from a study of patients and donors after allogeneic stem cell transplantation. V was shortened by 3 bases and J by 7 bases, with 6 bases between the two germline ends. This CDR3 contains 11 residues. This clonotype occurred a few times. TCRdb re-called the RT-PCR reads through MiXCR, storing one row per CDR3 protein. The profile covers about 960,000 distinct CDR3 sequences, with about a sixth appearing a single time and around 5.5% taken by the ten largest. Material: blood, either unsorted or a sorted T cell fraction (not recorded which). V gene TRBV12-3 or TRBV12-4 combines with J gene TRBJ1-1; D call uncertain. The clonotype originates from a human donor who was either an allogeneic HSCT recipient or a stem cell or donor lymphocyte infusion donor (not recorded which). It is not recorded whose cells these are; they may come from a transplant donor. CDR3 region: CASSLRVEAFF. The CDR3 nucleotides are TGTGCCAGCAGTTTGAGGGTTGAAGCTTTCTTT.